A single T cell receptor beta chain is shown here with its context. Antigen specificity is unknown. The CDR3 extends 3 residues past the end of the read, so its final part is completed from the germline J gene. These data are taken from a study of Tregs in tolerant kidney transplant recipients. Study-level points and caveats: Tolerant patients' donor-specific Tregs expanded beyond overall Tregs, suggesting antigen-driven growth.

Sequencing was performed with immunoSEQ multiplex PCR; in TCRdb, only in-frame clones are kept and a portion is missing. The listing contains 50,000 or so clones. The germline V gene has CDR1 SGHAT and CDR2 FQNNGV. V was cut by 2 bases and J by 3 bases, with 10 bases left in between. The CDR3 sequence is 14 residues long. The TCR originated in a human donor who received a combined kidney and bone marrow transplant. This chain uses TRBV11-2 with TRBJ1-1, with a possible D match to TRBD1 (5 bases). Sequences were derived from CD4+ T cells from blood, sampled before the transplant. The chain's CDR3 is CASSLLHRYTEAFF. Incomplete CDR3 DNA: TGTGCCAGCAGCTTATTACACAGGTACACTGAA.